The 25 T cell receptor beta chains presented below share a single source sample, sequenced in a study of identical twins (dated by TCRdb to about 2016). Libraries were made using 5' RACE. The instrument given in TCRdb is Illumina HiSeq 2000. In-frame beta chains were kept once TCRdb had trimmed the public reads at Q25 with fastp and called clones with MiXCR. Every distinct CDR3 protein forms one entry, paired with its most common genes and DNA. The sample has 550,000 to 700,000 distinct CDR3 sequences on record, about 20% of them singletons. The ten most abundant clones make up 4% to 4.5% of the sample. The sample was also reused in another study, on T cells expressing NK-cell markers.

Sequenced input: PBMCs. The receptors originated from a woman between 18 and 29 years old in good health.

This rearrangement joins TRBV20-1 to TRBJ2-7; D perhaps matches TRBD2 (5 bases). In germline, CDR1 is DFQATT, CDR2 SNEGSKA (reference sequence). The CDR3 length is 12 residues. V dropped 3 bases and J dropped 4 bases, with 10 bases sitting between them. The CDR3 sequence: CSASFGVYEQYF. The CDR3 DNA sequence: TGCAGTGCTAGTTTCGGGGTATACGAGCAGTACTTC.

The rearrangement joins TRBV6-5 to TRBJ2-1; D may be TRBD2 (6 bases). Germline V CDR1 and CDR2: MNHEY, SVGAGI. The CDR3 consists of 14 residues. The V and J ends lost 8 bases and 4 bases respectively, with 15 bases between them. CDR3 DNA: TGTGCCAGCGGTTTCGGAGGGAGGTACAATGAGCAGTTCTTC. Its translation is CASGFGGRYNEQFF.

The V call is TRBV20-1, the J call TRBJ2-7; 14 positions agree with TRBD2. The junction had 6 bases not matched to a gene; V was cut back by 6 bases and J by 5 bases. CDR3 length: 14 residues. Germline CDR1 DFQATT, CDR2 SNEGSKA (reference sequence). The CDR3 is CSAARGLAGDEQYF. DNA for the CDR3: TGCAGTGCCGCCCGGGGACTAGCGGGAGACGAGCAGTACTTC.

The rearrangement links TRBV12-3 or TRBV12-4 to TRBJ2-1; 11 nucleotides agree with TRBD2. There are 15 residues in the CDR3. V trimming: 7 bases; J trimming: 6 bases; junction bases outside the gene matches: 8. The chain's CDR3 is CASTQLAGAGNEQFF. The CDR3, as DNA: TGTGCCAGCACCCAACTAGCGGGGGCCGGCAATGAGCAGTTCTTC.

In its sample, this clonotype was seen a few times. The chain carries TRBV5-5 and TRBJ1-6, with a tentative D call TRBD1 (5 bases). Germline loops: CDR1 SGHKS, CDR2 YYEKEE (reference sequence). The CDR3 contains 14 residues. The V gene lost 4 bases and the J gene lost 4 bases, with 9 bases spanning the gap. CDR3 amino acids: CASSEGTYNSPLHF. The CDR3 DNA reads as TGTGCCAGCAGCGAGGGGACTTATAATTCACCCCTCCACTTT.

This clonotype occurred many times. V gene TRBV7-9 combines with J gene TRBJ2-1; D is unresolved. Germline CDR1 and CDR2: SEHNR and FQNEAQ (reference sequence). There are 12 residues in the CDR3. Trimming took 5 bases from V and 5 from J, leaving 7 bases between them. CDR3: CASSPTDNEQFF. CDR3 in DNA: TGTGCCAGCAGCCCCACCGACAATGAGCAGTTCTTC.

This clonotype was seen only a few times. The CDR3 DNA follows: TGCGCCAGCAGTGCCGGGACCTTAAGTCGGTCGCAGTATTTT. Residues: CASSAGTLSRSQYF. The chain combines TRBV4-3 with TRBJ2-3; D is possibly TRBD1 or TRBD2 (5 bases each). Looked up from germline, CDR1 is LGHNA and CDR2 is YSLEER. This CDR3 has 14 residues. The V gene lost 6 bases and the J gene lost 10 bases, with 20 bases spanning the gap.

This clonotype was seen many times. In DNA form, the CDR3 reads TGTGCCAGCAGCTACCAACTGCTGACAGGGGGCACTGAAGCTTTCTTT. Translated, it gives CASSYQLLTGGTEAFF. The chain combines TRBV7-2 with TRBJ1-1, with 9 bases aligning to TRBD1. Germline V gene sequence: CDR1 SGHTA, CDR2 FQGNSA. The CDR3 totals 16 residues. Germline trimming cut 4 bases from V and 4 bases from J; bases unmatched to any gene: 10.

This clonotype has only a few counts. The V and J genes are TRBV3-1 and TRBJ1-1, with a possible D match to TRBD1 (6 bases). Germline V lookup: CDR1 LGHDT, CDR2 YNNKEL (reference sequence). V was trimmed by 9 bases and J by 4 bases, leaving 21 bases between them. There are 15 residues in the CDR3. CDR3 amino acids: CASPPQGSRTTEAFF. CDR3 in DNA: TGTGCCAGTCCTCCTCAGGGGTCGCGGACCACTGAAGCTTTCTTT. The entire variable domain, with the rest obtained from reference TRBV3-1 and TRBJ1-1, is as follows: DTAVSQTPKYLVTQMGNDKSIKCEQNLGHDTMYWYKQDSKKFLKIMFSYNNKELIINETVPNRFSPKSPDKAHLNLHINSLELGDSAVYFCASPPQGSRTTEAFFGQGTRLTVV.

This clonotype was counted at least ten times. CDR3 sequence: CASSFLLNTEAFF. The DNA for the CDR3 is TGCGCCAGCAGCTTTCTTTTGAACACTGAAGCTTTCTTT. The V call is TRBV5-1, the J call TRBJ1-1; no firm D call. The V end was cut by 2 bases, the J end by 0 bases, with 5 bases between. The CDR3 runs 13 residues. CDR1 is SGHRS and CDR2 is YFSETQ in the germline V gene.

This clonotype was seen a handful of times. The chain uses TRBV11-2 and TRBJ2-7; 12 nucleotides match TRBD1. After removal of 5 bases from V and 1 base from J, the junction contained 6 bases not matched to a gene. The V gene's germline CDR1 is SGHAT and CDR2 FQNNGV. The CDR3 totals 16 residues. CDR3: CASSRGTGGLSYEQYF. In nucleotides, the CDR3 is TGTGCCAGCAGCAGGGGGACAGGGGGCTTATCCTACGAGCAGTACTTC.

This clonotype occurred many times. CDR3 in DNA: TGTGCCAGCAGTTTTACAGGGGGCGCGCAGTTCTTC. This sequence encodes CASSFTGGAQFF. The V call is TRBV21-1, the J call TRBJ2-1; TRBD1 is taken as the D call from the table, unchecked against the DNA. TRBV21-1 is recorded as a pseudogene. The CDR3 runs 12 residues.

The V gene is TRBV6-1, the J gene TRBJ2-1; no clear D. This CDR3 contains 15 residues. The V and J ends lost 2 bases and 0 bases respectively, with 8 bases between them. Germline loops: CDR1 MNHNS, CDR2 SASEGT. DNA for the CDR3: TGTGCCAGCAGTGAAATCCGTGGCTCCTACAATGAGCAGTTCTTC. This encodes CASSEIRGSYNEQFF.

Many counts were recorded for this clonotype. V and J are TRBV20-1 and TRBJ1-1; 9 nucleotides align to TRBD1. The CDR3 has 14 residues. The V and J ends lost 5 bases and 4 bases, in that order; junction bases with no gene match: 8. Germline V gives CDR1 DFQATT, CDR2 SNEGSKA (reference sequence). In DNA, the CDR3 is TGCAGTGCTCCGGGACAGGGTACGGTCACTGAAGCTTTCTTT. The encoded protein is CSAPGQGTVTEAFF.

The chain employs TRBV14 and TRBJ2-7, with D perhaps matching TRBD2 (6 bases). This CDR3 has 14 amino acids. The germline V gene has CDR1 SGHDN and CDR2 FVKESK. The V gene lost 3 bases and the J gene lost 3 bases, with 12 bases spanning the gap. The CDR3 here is CASSHLTGVYEQYF. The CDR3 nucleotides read TGTGCCAGCAGCCACCTTACGGGGGTCTACGAGCAGTACTTC. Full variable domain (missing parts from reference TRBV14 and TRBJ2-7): EAGVTQFPSHSVIEKGQTVTLRCDPISGHDNLYWYRRVMGKEIKFLLHFVKESKQDESGMPNNRFLAERTGGTYSTLKVQPAELEDSGVYFCASSHLTGVYEQYFGPGTRLTVT.

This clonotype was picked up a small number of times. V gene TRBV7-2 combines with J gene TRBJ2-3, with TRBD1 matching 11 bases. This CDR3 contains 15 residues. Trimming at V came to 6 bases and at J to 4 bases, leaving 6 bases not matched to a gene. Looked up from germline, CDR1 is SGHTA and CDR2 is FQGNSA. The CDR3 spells CASSHPGQGADTQYF. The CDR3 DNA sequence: TGTGCCAGCAGTCATCCGGGACAGGGGGCAGATACGCAGTATTTT.

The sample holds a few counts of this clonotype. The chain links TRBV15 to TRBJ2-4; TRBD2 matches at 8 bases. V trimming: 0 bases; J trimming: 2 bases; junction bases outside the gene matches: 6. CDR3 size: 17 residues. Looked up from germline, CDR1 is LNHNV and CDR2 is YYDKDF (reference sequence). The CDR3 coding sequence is TGTGCCACCAGCAGAGAGGGCGCGGGGGGAACCAAAAACATTCAGTACTTC. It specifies CATSREGAGGTKNIQYF.

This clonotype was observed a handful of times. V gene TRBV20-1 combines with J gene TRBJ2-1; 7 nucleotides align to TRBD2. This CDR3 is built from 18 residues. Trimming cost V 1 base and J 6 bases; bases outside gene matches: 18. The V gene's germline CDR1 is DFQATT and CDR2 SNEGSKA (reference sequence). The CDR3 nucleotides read TGCAGTGCTAGAGGCCCCCCCGCTCTGGGCGGGGGTCGCAATGAGCAGTTCTTC. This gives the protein CSARGPPALGGGRNEQFF.

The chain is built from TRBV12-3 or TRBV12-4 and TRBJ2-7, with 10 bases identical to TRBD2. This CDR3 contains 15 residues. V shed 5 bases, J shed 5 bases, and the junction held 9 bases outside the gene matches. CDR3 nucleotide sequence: TGTGCCAGCAGTCCCGGGACTAGCGTTTACGACGAGCAGTACTTC. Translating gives CASSPGTSVYDEQYF.

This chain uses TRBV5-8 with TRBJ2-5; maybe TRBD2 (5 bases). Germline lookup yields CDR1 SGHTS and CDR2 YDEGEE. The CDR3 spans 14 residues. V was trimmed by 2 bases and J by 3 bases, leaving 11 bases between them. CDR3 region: CASSLRGSEETQYF. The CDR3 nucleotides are TGTGCCAGCAGCTTACGAGGGAGCGAAGAGACCCAGTACTTC.

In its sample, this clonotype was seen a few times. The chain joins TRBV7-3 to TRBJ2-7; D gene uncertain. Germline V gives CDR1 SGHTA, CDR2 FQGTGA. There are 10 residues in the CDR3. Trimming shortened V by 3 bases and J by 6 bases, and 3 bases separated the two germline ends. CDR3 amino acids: CASSFCEQYF. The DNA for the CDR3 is TGTGCCAGCAGCTTTTGCGAGCAGTACTTC.

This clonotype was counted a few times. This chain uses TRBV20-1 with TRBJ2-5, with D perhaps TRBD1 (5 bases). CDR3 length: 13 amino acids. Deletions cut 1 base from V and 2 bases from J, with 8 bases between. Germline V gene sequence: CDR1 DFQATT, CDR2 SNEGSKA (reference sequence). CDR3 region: CSARVRGQETQYF. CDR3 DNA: TGCAGTGCTAGAGTTAGGGGACAAGAGACCCAGTACTTC.

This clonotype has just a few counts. In nucleotides, the CDR3 is TGCGCCAGCAGCCCGACAGTAACTAACTATGGCTACACCTTC. The encoded protein is CASSPTVTNYGYTF. The rearrangement joins TRBV5-1 to TRBJ1-2; possibly TRBD1 for D (5 bases). Germline V gene data show CDR1 as SGHRS and CDR2 as YFSETQ. The CDR3 spans 14 residues. The V end was cut by 4 bases, the J end by 0 bases, with 10 bases between.

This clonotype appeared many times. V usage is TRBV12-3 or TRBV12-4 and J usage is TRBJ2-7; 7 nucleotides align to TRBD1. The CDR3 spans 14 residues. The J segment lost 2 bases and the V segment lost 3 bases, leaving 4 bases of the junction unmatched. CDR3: CASSFQGVAYEQYF. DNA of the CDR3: TGTGCCAGCAGTTTCCAGGGGGTGGCCTACGAGCAGTACTTC.

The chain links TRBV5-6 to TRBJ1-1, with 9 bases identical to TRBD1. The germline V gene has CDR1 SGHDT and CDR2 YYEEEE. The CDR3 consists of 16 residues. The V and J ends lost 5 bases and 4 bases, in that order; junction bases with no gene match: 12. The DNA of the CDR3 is TGTGCCAGCAGACGAGGACAGGGGAGATGGAGCACTGAAGCTTTCTTT. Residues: CASRRGQGRWSTEAFF.